This T cell receptor (beta chain) was recorded in a study of cytomegalovirus exposure and HLA in healthy donors. Study-wide findings and caveats: Confirmation was obtained in vitro that three CMV-associated chains are specific for CMV antigens. Later on, a genetic analysis was performed. It linked a missense variant in DCLRE1C with V- and J-gene trimming of TCR beta.

This clone was observed once. The antigen is unknown. The PCR employed 60 Vbeta primers together with 13 Jbeta primers. The assay was immunoSEQ multiplex PCR, and TCRdb's table has in-frame clones only and misses some. The table shows 75,000 to 80,000 clones, with under 85% occurring only once. The CDR3 length is 14 residues. V was pared by 4 bases and J by 5 bases, with 2 bases of the junction left unmatched. Germline V lookup: CDR1 SGHRS, CDR2 YFSETQ. This receptor was obtained from a woman in her 40s in good health and CMV-seropositive. Source material: PBMCs. V is TRBV5-1 and J is TRBJ2-5, with TRBD2 matching 13 bases. The chain's CDR3 is CASSTTSGGETQYF. The CDR3 region has the DNA TGCGCCAGCAGCACGACTAGCGGGGGGGAGACCCAGTACTTC.